A selection of T cell receptor beta chains follows, all from one sample in a study of OX40 agonist ivuxolimab in advanced cancers. Sequencing used immunoSEQ multiplex PCR; TCRdb keeps in-frame clones, though not all of them. There are 150,000 to 170,000 clones in the sample; 94% occur only once, and around 0.28% lies in the top ten. The specimen comprised CD4+ or CD8+ T cells sorted from blood, sampled in a trial of the OX40 agonist ivuxolimab. These receptor sequences come from an adult with an advanced solid tumor such as melanoma, head and neck, liver or kidney cancer. Each CDR3 is given with its conserved first and last residue. The order of the fields is V gene, J gene, CDR3 protein.

v_gene: TRBV5-6
j_gene: TRBJ2-1
CDR3aa: CASGGPSSYNEQFF

v_gene: TRBV4-1
j_gene: TRBJ1-2
CDR3aa: CASSQERRGRIGYGYTF

v_gene: TRBV6-6
j_gene: TRBJ2-2
CDR3aa: CASREYTGELFF

v_gene: TRBV9
j_gene: TRBJ2-1
CDR3aa: CASSVARAGEVYNEQFF

v_gene: TRBV7-2
j_gene: TRBJ2-7
CDR3aa: CASSLLDSSYEQYF

v_gene: TRBV28
j_gene: TRBJ1-2
CDR3aa: CASSPPMGGATF

v_gene: TRBV9
j_gene: TRBJ2-7
CDR3aa: CASSVVEGYEQYF

v_gene: TRBV30
j_gene: TRBJ1-2
CDR3aa: CAWSVKGVGGYTF

v_gene: TRBV25-1
j_gene: TRBJ2-3
CDR3aa: CATLYGTEILDTQYF

v_gene: TRBV25-1
j_gene: TRBJ1-5
CDR3aa: CASSEFGGNQPQHF

v_gene: TRBV6-5
j_gene: TRBJ1-1
CDR3aa: CASSPGGRTEAFF

v_gene: TRBV19
j_gene: TRBJ2-5
CDR3aa: CASSYGTRVTQYF

v_gene: TRBV11-2
j_gene: TRBJ2-5
CDR3aa: CASSSSRQGTFQETQYF

v_gene: TRBV29-1
j_gene: TRBJ1-4
CDR3aa: CSVEGTASNEKLFF

v_gene: TRBV7-2
j_gene: TRBJ2-3
CDR3aa: CASSYATSGRGADTQYF

v_gene: TRBV9
j_gene: TRBJ1-1
CDR3aa: CASSPSGQGAEAFF

v_gene: TRBV18
j_gene: TRBJ1-1
CDR3aa: CASSPGQDTEAFF

v_gene: TRBV28
j_gene: TRBJ2-7
CDR3aa: CASSFPPGSYEQYF

v_gene: TRBV5-1
j_gene: TRBJ2-1
CDR3aa: CASSLLAGNQNSYNEQFF

v_gene: TRBV11-2
j_gene: TRBJ2-7
CDR3aa: CASSPPGQSYEQYF

v_gene: TRBV4-1
j_gene: TRBJ2-3
CDR3aa: CASSQVAGVGDTQYF

v_gene: TRBV27
j_gene: TRBJ2-7
CDR3aa: CASSPRWGYEQYF

v_gene: TRBV19
j_gene: TRBJ2-1
CDR3aa: CASMLAGAQYNEQFF

v_gene: TRBV19
j_gene: TRBJ2-3
CDR3aa: CASSITDTQYF

v_gene: TRBV19
j_gene: TRBJ1-5
CDR3aa: CASSHYRTGGYSNQPQHF

v_gene: TRBV29-1
j_gene: TRBJ1-2
CDR3aa: CSVEGEGTGKSYGYTF

v_gene: TRBV4-2
j_gene: TRBJ2-4
CDR3aa: CASSQDLGPGNIQYF

v_gene: TRBV11-2
j_gene: TRBJ2-7
CDR3aa: CASSFRSSSGRSYEQYF

v_gene: TRBV11-2
j_gene: TRBJ1-1
CDR3aa: CASSVTTMNTEAFF

v_gene: TRBV6-5
j_gene: TRBJ2-1
CDR3aa: CASSYSRGNEQFF

v_gene: TRBV7-2
j_gene: TRBJ2-1
CDR3aa: CASSLEGGAYNEQFF

v_gene: TRBV23-1
j_gene: TRBJ1-2
CDR3aa: CASSPPEPILGGYTF

v_gene: TRBV28
j_gene: TRBJ2-5
CDR3aa: CASQRAGVTQETQYF

v_gene: TRBV18
j_gene: TRBJ1-1
CDR3aa: CASSPGGTPEAFF

v_gene: TRBV12-5
j_gene: TRBJ1-5
CDR3aa: CARGKDSNQPQHF

v_gene: TRBV6-5
j_gene: TRBJ1-2
CDR3aa: CASSYGMNYGYTF

v_gene: TRBV2
j_gene: TRBJ2-7
CDR3aa: CASSERSTSYEQYF

v_gene: TRBV28
j_gene: TRBJ1-1
CDR3aa: CASVLPGRDTEAFF

v_gene: TRBV27
j_gene: TRBJ2-2
CDR3aa: CASSPDRLANTGELFF